This is a list of T cell receptor beta chains from one sample in a study of cytomegalovirus exposure and HLA in healthy donors. TCRdb keeps only in-frame clones here, not all; method: immunoSEQ multiplex PCR. The sample holds about 52,000 clones, 55% to 65% seen once. Sequencing was carried out using PBMCs. The receptors were sampled from a human donor in good health. The CDR3 runs from the conserved cysteine through the conserved F or W. D genes are given only for firm matches. Not all rows give a size; the values are once, few, many and, for expanded clones, a class.

CASSALRGAGNYGYTF	TGTGCCAGCAGTGCACTCAGGGGCGCCGGTAACTATGGCTACACCTTC	NA	TRBV25-1	few	TRBJ1-2
CASSLGSYGYTF	TGTGCCAGCAGCCTCGGGTCGTATGGCTACACCTTC	NA	TRBV28	NA	TRBJ1-2
CASSLLRGGTDTQYF	TGTGCCAGCAGCTTATTGCGCGGGGGCACAGATACGCAGTATTTT	NA	TRBV7-2	NA	TRBJ2-3
CASSSSGGIQETQYF	TGTGCCAGCAGCTCGAGCGGGGGAATCCAAGAGACCCAGTACTTC	TRBD2	TRBV7-8	few	TRBJ2-5
CASSVAPVIQPNYGYTF	TGTGCCAGCAGCGTAGCTCCTGTAATACAGCCTAACTATGGCTACACCTTC	NA	TRBV9	NA	TRBJ1-2
CASSPGLATNEKLFF	TGTGCCAGCAGCCCTGGACTGGCAACTAATGAAAAACTGTTTTTT	NA	TRBV5-4	NA	TRBJ1-4
CASSPRTGRNTGELFF	TGTGCCAGCAGTCCGCGGACAGGGAGGAACACCGGGGAGCTGTTTTTT	TRBD1	TRBV7-2	few	TRBJ2-2
CAGQGAGYNEQFF	TGTGCCGGACAGGGGGCGGGGTACAATGAGCAGTTCTTC	TRBD1	TRBV6-1	NA	TRBJ2-1
CASSEEGWLAGGYEQYF	TGTGCCAGCAGTGAAGAGGGGTGGCTAGCGGGGGGCTACGAGCAGTACTTC	TRBD2	TRBV2	NA	TRBJ2-7
CASSLARRVSRGQPQHF	TGTGCCAGCAGCTTAGCTAGGCGGGTGTCGCGGGGGCAGCCCCAGCATTTT	NA	TRBV7-8	NA	TRBJ1-5
CASHPGTGELFF	TGTGCCAGCCATCCGGGCACCGGGGAGCTGTTTTTT	NA	TRBV6-5	NA	TRBJ2-2
CASSEHRKGVGYGYTF	TGTGCCAGCAGTGAACACCGGAAGGGGGTAGGCTATGGCTACACCTTC	NA	TRBV2	few	TRBJ1-2
CASSSTGGNNQPQHF	TGCGCCAGCAGTTCCACAGGGGGCAATAATCAGCCCCAGCATTTT	TRBD1	TRBV5-1	NA	TRBJ1-5
CASSPGTVETDTQYF	TGTGCCAGCAGCCCCGGGACAGTAGAGACAGATACGCAGTATTTT	TRBD1	TRBV6-4	NA	TRBJ2-3
CASRRGTSTDTQYF	TGTGCCAGCCGGCGGGGGACTAGCACAGATACGCAGTATTTT	TRBD2	TRBV5-4	NA	TRBJ2-3
CASGGRTGAFNQPQHF	TGTGCCAGCGGAGGGCGGACAGGGGCCTTCAATCAGCCCCAGCATTTT	TRBD1	TRBV19	NA	TRBJ1-5
CSVAPGAGEQYF	TGCAGCGTTGCCCCAGGGGCAGGCGAGCAGTACTTC	NA	TRBV29-1	few	TRBJ2-7
CASLEGAEAGELFF	TGTGCCAGTCTCGAGGGGGCTGAGGCCGGGGAGCTGTTTTTT	TRBD1	TRBV5-4	few	TRBJ2-2
CASSLDRGGTEAFF	TGTGCCAGCAGTTTAGACAGGGGTGGCACTGAAGCTTTCTTT	TRBD1	TRBV6-5	few	TRBJ1-1
CASNGLASTGELFF	TGTGCCAGCAATGGATTAGCGTCCACCGGGGAGCTGTTTTTT	NA	TRBV2	NA	TRBJ2-2
CASSPSTGANTEAFF	TGTGCCAGCAGCCCATCGACAGGGGCGAACACTGAAGCTTTCTTT	TRBD1	TRBV4-2	few	TRBJ1-1
CASSLTGQTYNEQFF	TGCGCCAGCAGCTTGACAGGACAGACCTACAATGAGCAGTTCTTC	NA	TRBV5-1	few	TRBJ2-1
CASSIRRTGTYEQYF	TGTGCCAGTAGTATTCGACGGACAGGGACATACGAGCAGTACTTC	TRBD1	TRBV19	NA	TRBJ2-7
CASADYLPTDTQYF	TGTGCCAGTGCGGACTACCTACCCACAGATACGCAGTATTTT	NA	TRBV19	few	TRBJ2-3
CASSQNTGFYTDTQYF	TGCGCCAGCAGCCAGAACACAGGGTTTTACACAGATACGCAGTATTTT	NA	TRBV4-3	few	TRBJ2-3
CASSEAHSGAKPQHF	TGTGCCAGCAGTGAAGCGCATTCGGGAGCAAAGCCCCAGCATTTT	NA	TRBV2	NA	TRBJ1-5
CASSLVGGPSYEQYF	TGTGCCAGCAGCTTAGTGGGGGGGCCCTCCTACGAGCAGTACTTC	NA	TRBV7-2	NA	TRBJ2-7
CASSFDRPEAFF	TGTGCCAGCAGCTTCGACAGACCAGAAGCTTTCTTT	NA	TRBV7-2	NA	TRBJ1-1
CASSSLLTDAWDTEAFF	TGTGCCAGTAGTTCGCTCTTAACAGACGCATGGGACACTGAAGCTTTCTTT	NA	TRBV19	NA	TRBJ1-1
CASSLTDRSYGYTF	TGCGCCAGCAGTCTTACCGACAGGAGCTATGGCTACACCTTC	NA	TRBV10-2	NA	TRBJ1-2
CASSLTGRTQRNTIYF	TGTGCCAGCAGCTTAACAGGCAGGACCCAACGAAACACCATATATTTT	NA	TRBV7-6	NA	TRBJ1-3
CAWETGSTEAFF	TGTGCCTGGGAGACAGGGAGCACTGAAGCTTTCTTT	TRBD1	TRBV30	NA	TRBJ1-1
CASSQESGRNYEQYF	TGCGCCAGCAGCCAAGAAAGCGGGAGAAACTACGAGCAGTACTTC	TRBD2	TRBV4-1	few	TRBJ2-7
CASSLTGRGQETQYF	TGTGCCAGCAGCTTAACAGGGAGGGGCCAAGAGACCCAGTACTTC	TRBD2	TRBV7-3	NA	TRBJ2-5
CASSQVLLGASGGLRETQYF	TGTGCCAGCAGCCAAGTTCTCCTTGGGGCTAGCGGGGGGTTAAGGGAGACCCAGTACTTC	TRBD2	TRBV4-2	NA	TRBJ2-5
CASSESQGAVGYTF	TGTGCCAGCAGTGAGAGTCAGGGGGCGGTTGGCTACACCTTC	TRBD1	TRBV6-4	NA	TRBJ1-2
CASSLVLADRTDTQYF	TGCGCCAGCAGCTTGGTTCTAGCGGATCGCACAGATACGCAGTATTTT	TRBD2	TRBV5-1	NA	TRBJ2-3
CASSPTGQGGGLSEKLFF	TGTGCCAGCTCACCCACCGGACAGGGGGGAGGTCTTAGCGAAAAACTGTTTTTT	TRBD1	TRBV18	few	TRBJ1-4
CASSLAGGYGYTF	TGTGCCAGCAGCTTGGCAGGGGGCTATGGCTACACCTTC	TRBD1	TRBV5-6	NA	TRBJ1-2
CASSLDQAGVPSSPLHF	TGTGCCAGCAGCTTAGATCAAGCAGGGGTTCCTTCCTCACCCCTCCACTTT	NA	TRBV7-9	NA	TRBJ1-6
CASSGRGGIEAYNEQFF	TGTGCCAGCAGTGGGCGGGGAGGGATAGAGGCCTACAATGAGCAGTTCTTC	TRBD2	TRBV6-4	once	TRBJ2-1
CASSAGQGSTNEKLFF	TGTGCCAGTAGTGCTGGACAGGGATCAACTAATGAAAAACTGTTTTTT	TRBD1	TRBV19	few	TRBJ1-4
CASKETGQVEETQYF	TGCGCCAGCAAGGAGACAGGGCAGGTGGAAGAGACCCAGTACTTC	TRBD1	TRBV5-1	NA	TRBJ2-5
CASREGRGRTDTQYF	TGCGCCAGCAGGGAGGGGAGGGGTCGGACAGATACGCAGTATTTT	TRBD2	TRBV4-1	NA	TRBJ2-3
CASSQQSEAFF	TGTGCCAGCAGCCAACAGTCTGAAGCTTTCTTT	NA	TRBV7-9	NA	TRBJ1-1
CASTGGQSNAEAFF	TGTGCCAGTACCGGAGGACAGTCGAACGCTGAAGCTTTCTTC	NA	TRBV19	NA	TRBJ1-1
CASSVFTGGAGSSPLHF	TGTGCCAGCAGCGTTTTTACAGGGGGCGCCGGGAGTTCACCCCTCCACTTT	TRBD1	TRBV5-5	NA	TRBJ1-6
CASSLGLAGIQETQYF	TGCGCCAGCAGCTTAGGGCTAGCGGGCATCCAAGAGACCCAGTACTTC	TRBD2	TRBV5-1	few	TRBJ2-5
CASSSGGGPSTDTQYF	TGTGCCAGCAGCTCCGGCGGGGGGCCTAGCACAGATACGCAGTATTTT	TRBD2	TRBV5-4	once	TRBJ2-3
CASSEVAAYNEQFF	TGCGCCAGCAGTGAGGTAGCGGCCTACAATGAGCAGTTCTTC	NA	TRBV10-1	NA	TRBJ2-1
CASSRGQSTDTQYF	TGTGCCAGCAGCCGTGGACAGTCCACAGATACGCAGTATTTT	NA	TRBV7-3	few	TRBJ2-3
CASSQDAGVKYF	TGTGCCAGCAGCCAGGATGCTGGTGTGAAGTACTTC	NA	TRBV5-4	few	TRBJ2-7
CASSVTGGSGNIQYF	TGTGCCAGCAGCGTGACAGGGGGCTCGGGGAACATTCAGTACTTC	TRBD1	TRBV13	few	TRBJ2-4
CASSRPLGLALPDGNEQFF	TGTGCCAGCAGCCGCCCCCTCGGCCTAGCGCTACCTGACGGTAATGAGCAGTTCTTC	NA	TRBV13	NA	TRBJ2-1
CASSGTGGLQETQYF	TGTGCCAGTAGCGGGACAGGGGGCCTCCAAGAGACCCAGTACTTC	TRBD1	TRBV6-5	NA	TRBJ2-5
CSASLNEKLFF	TGCAGCGCCTCCTTAAATGAAAAACTGTTTTTT	NA	TRBV29-1	NA	TRBJ1-4
CASSLGPAWGGAETQYF	TGTGCCAGCAGCTTAGGTCCCGCGTGGGGGGGCGCGGAGACCCAGTACTTC	NA	TRBV7-6	NA	TRBJ2-5